This TCR beta chain was documented in a study of blood T cell repertoires in COVID-19. Study in general: The origin of the acute and convalescent COVID-19 samples was the United States, Italy and Spain. Sample material is recorded as cDNA or gDNA derived from T cells, B-cell-depleted T cells, or PBMCs.

Produced via immunoSEQ multiplex PCR; TCRdb's table is partial and in-frame only. The sample records about 62,000 clones, around 66% being singletons. The CDR3 spans 15 residues. Deletions cut 7 bases from V and 5 bases from J, with 20 bases between. The germline CDR1 and CDR2 sequences are LNHDA and SQIVND (reference sequence). The rearrangement joins TRBV19 to TRBJ1-1; D is unclear. Specimen: PBMCs or T cells enriched from blood (not recorded which). The source of this sequence is a woman aged 55-70 years who had been exposed to COVID-19. The CDR3 is CASIRRRGRGTEAFF. The CDR3 DNA reads TGTGCCAGTATCAGACGACGGGGTCGGGGAACTGAAGCTTTCTTT.